This TCR beta chain was recovered during a study of somatic mutations in cytotoxic T cells in rheumatoid arthritis. Study-wide context: Some V beta antibody-stained T-cell populations were flow-sorted at nearly 100% purity, including V beta1+ cells sequenced for TCRB. Study-level findings and limits: Over 20% of CD8+ cells belonged to the largest CD8+ clone in about an eighth of the roughly 60 patients.

This CDR3 has 14 residues. CDR1 and CDR2 (germline): SGHTA, FQGNSA. Trimming pared 8 bases from V and 3 bases from J, leaving 17 bases between. Sequencing used immunoSEQ multiplex PCR; TCRdb keeps in-frame clones, though not all of them. The sample carries 8,500 to 11,000 clones, about four fifths recorded once. Healthy controls were blood donors with median age about 50 years (range roughly 21-75) and 55% female. As regards this clone: Its cognate antigen is unknown.

The sequence was collected from a woman aged 45 to 65 in good health. Sequences were obtained from CD8+ T cells sorted from blood. This rearrangement joins TRBV7-2 to TRBJ2-7, with D perhaps TRBD2 (7 bases). DNA of the CDR3: TGTGCCAGCGGTCCGGAGGGGGGGCTCTACGAGCAGTACTTC. Translating gives CASGPEGGLYEQYF. The whole variable domain, remainder taken from reference TRBV7-2 and TRBJ2-7, is GAGVSQSPSNKVTEKGKDVELRCDPISGHTALYWYRQSLGQGLEFLIYFQGNSAPDKSGLPSDRFSAERTGGSVSTLTIQRTQQEDSAVYLCASGPEGGLYEQYFGPGTRLTVT.